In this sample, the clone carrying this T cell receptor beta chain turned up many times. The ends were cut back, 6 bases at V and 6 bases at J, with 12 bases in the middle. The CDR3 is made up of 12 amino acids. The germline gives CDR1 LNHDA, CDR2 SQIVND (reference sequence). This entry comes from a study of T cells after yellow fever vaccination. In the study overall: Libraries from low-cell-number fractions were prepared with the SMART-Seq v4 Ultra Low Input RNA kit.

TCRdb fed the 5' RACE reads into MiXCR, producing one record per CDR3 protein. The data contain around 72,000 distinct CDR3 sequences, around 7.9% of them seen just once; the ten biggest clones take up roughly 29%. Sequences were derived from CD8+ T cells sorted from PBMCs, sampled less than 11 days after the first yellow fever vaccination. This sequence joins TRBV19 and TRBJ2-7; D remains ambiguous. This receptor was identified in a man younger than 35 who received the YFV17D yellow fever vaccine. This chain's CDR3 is CASSNRAAEQYF. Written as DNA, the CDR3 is TGTGCCAGTAGCAATCGGGCCGCCGAGCAGTACTTC.